This T cell receptor (beta chain) was sequenced during a study of blood T cells in healthy people across ages (dated by TCRdb to between 2014 and 2017). Regarding the study in general: Template switching captured roughly one uniquely barcoded TCR beta cDNA molecule per two T cells in model experiments. The study measured age-related changes in TCR beta repertoire diversity using deep sequencing normalized with unique cDNA molecular identifiers. The donors were split into four age groups: young (average around 15 years), middle-aged (39), aged (about 56) and long-lived (under 90). Donors of different ages were randomly distributed across sequencing lanes to avoid experimental bias. Two additional independent replicas of 1 million unique cDNA reads from the same blood draw were analyzed for two donors (one aged 18 to 30 and one aged 80 or older).

As to this clonotype: This receptor's antigen is unknown. Base qualities are missing; no much larger clone stands one base away.

The method behind the library was 5' RACE. Sequenced using an Illumina HiSeq 2500. A second about 6 to 11 cycle PCR used a sample-barcoded 5' primer and a J-beta primer mix. A unique molecular identifier was introduced onto each TCR beta cDNA molecule by a template-switch 5' adaptor carrying 12 random nucleotides. Each sample yielded at least 2.5 million CDR3-containing paired-end reads. First-strand cDNA was synthesized from all RNA with the Mint cDNA synthesis kit, primed by a TRBC-specific oligonucleotide. All cDNA was treated with uracil-DNA glycosylase and then went through a first 18-cycle PCR with the universal primers M1SS and BC2_uni_R. From the authors' description of their analysis: Normalization of each sample was performed by random selection of 1 million high-quality reads, each carrying a distinct molecular identifier. Instead of being binned into consensus sequences, reads that shared molecular identifiers were thrown out. MiTCR, set to a Q25 quality threshold and the strictest error-elimination algorithm, was used for CDR3 identification, clonotype clustering and error correction. A nonparametric unseen species model with Euler transformation was used to estimate a lower bound on total TCR beta diversity. In-frame beta chains were kept once TCRdb had trimmed the public reads at Q25 with fastp and called clones with MiXCR. Every distinct CDR3 protein forms one entry, paired with its most common genes and DNA. TCRdb assigned the V and J calls; the authors' analysis was not used. Here the sample has fewer than 900,000 distinct CDR3 sequences; about 52% occur a single time. The ten largest account for roughly 30% of the sample.

The cysteine opens and the phenylalanine closes a CDR3 of 14 amino acids. CDR3 DNA only is kept here, 42 bases in frame from base 1. The germline V gene provides CDR1 ENHRY and CDR2 SYGVKD. Trimmed from V: 10 bases; trimmed from J: 4 bases; junction bases lacking a gene match: 10. What the authors observed across the whole study: Estimates of total diversity based on one million sequenced T cells were considered lower bounds and underestimates. Because donor CMV infection status was unknown, age-related changes in expanded clonotypes were potentially confounded. There was a strong correlation between observed TCR beta diversity and the percentage of naive T cells measured by flow cytometry. Conclusive comparison of naive and antigen-experienced compartments was prevented by the profiling of bulk unsorted PBMCs. Observed TCR beta diversity per million T cells fell roughly linearly with age, and a significant reduction was already apparent by age around 40. Compared with the aged group, the long-lived group had more naive CD4+ T cells, fewer expanded clones and increased TCR diversity, suggesting age selection.

The donors were roughly 39 Caucasian individuals from Russia, aged 6 to 90 years, who were systemically healthy. Each donor gave 8 to 10 milliliters of peripheral blood, collected into EDTA-treated Vacutainer tubes. PBMCs were isolated by Ficoll-Paque density-gradient centrifugation, with at least 6.5 million obtained per sample. Total RNA was extracted from PBMCs with Trizol reagent, with at least 6 micrograms obtained per sample. For every donor, an aliquot of PBMCs went through flow cytometry to measure the percentages of naive CD45RAhigh/CD27high T cells. The chain links TRBV10-3 with TRBJ1-1; 9 middle bases align to TRBD1. This TCR came from a woman between 55 and 75 years old in good health. Input material: blood. DNA sequence: TGTGCCACCTCACTTGTACAGGGGGCCACTGAAGCTTTCTTT. Its protein product is CATSLVQGATEAFF.